This T cell receptor beta chain originates from a study of read filtering for tumor transcriptome and immune sequencing. The wider study: The cohort had over 16 men and more than 11 women aged about 45 to 80, mean around 63 years. Notes on the study in general: In IR-seq, single-read clonotypes were around 85% of clonotypes but about 3.5% of reads.

Germline V gene data show CDR1 as SGHAT and CDR2 as FQNNGV. V was clipped by 7 bases and J by 4 bases; unmatched bases: 14. The CDR3 loop spans 19 amino acids. From roughly 0.4 ug of RNA, a library with molecular barcoded alpha/delta and beta/gamma adaptors was made. TCRdb passed the reads through MiXCR, listing each CDR3 protein once. This table has 30,000 to 45,000 distinct CDR3 sequences, about an eighth appearing once. This clonotype appeared many times. The antigen remains unidentified. Every patient had bone marrow sampled while the disease was active. The sequence came from a donor at least 40 years old with multiple myeloma. The sample taken for sequencing was a population of CD138-negative cells sorted from bone marrow. The chain combines TRBV11-2 with TRBJ2-3; TRBD2 agrees at 16 bases. The CDR3 is CASTRARGLAGGRADTQYF. Written as DNA, the CDR3 is TGTGCCAGCACCCGCGCCCGGGGACTAGCGGGAGGGAGGGCAGATACGCAGTATTTT.